These 25 T cell receptor beta chains originate from one sample sequenced in a study of blood T cell repertoires in COVID-19 (TCRdb year 2020). The library relied on the immunoSEQ multiplex PCR assay. Held by TCRdb, this immuneACCESS table contains in-frame sequences only and omits some clones. Under half of the omission traces to an unresolved V gene where checked; the cause of the rest is unknown. A total of about 160,000 clones appear in this sample, more than 70% of them only once. Around 6% of the sample is held by the ten biggest clonotypes. Sequencing was performed on PBMCs or T cells enriched from blood (not recorded which). The receptors come from a man aged 40-55 years who had recovered from COVID-19.

The V and J genes are TRBV9 and TRBJ1-3; possible D gene TRBD1, 5 bases. The CDR3 contains 13 residues. Germline CDR1 reads SGDLS; CDR2 reads YYNGEE. V was shortened by 5 bases and J by 2 bases, with 8 bases between the two germline ends. CDR3 residues: CASSQGTGNTIYF. As DNA, the CDR3 is TGTGCCAGCAGTCAGGGTACTGGAAACACCATATATTTT.

V usage is TRBV4-1 and J usage is TRBJ1-1; 11 positions match TRBD1. V was pared by 3 bases and J by 0 bases, with 0 bases of the junction left unmatched. Germline V gene data show CDR1 as MGHRA and CDR2 as YSYEKL. CDR3 size: 15 residues. The chain's CDR3 is CASSQGQGVNTEAFF. The CDR3 DNA follows: TGCGCCAGCAGCCAGGGACAGGGGGTGAACACTGAAGCTTTCTTT.

For the CDR3, the DNA is TGTGCCACCAGCCGCAGGGCCTCTGGGGCCAACGTCCTGACTTTC. The encoded protein is CATSRRASGANVLTF. The chain is built from TRBV15 and TRBJ2-6; TRBD1 is a possible D gene (5 bases). The germline V and J ends were trimmed by 5 bases and 0 bases, with 8 bases remaining between them. Germline V lookup: CDR1 LNHNV, CDR2 YYDKDF (reference sequence). The length of the CDR3 is 15 residues.

The J gene is TRBJ2-1, the V gene TRBV24-1; a possible D gene is TRBD2 (5 bases). The germline V gene has CDR1 KGHDR and CDR2 SFDVKD. The CDR3 runs to 14 residues. Trimming left V 6 bases short and J 8 bases short, with 16 bases between. The CDR3 DNA follows: TGTGCCACCAGTACCCCTGAGGGCCGGGATGAGCAGTTCTTC. Protein: CATSTPEGRDEQFF.

The rearrangement uses TRBV7-3 and TRBJ2-6, with D tentatively TRBD1 (6 bases). Trimming removed 5 bases at V and 3 bases at J, with 8 bases between. CDR3 length equals 14 residues. The V gene's germline CDR1 is SGHTA and CDR2 FQGTGA. The CDR3 DNA follows: TGTGCCAGCAGCCAGGGGCTTGGGGCCAACGTCCTGACTTTC. It is translated as CASSQGLGANVLTF.

The chain employs TRBV27 and TRBJ1-2; perhaps TRBD1 as D (6 bases). This CDR3 is 13 amino acids long. V dropped 6 bases and J dropped 2 bases, with 10 bases sitting between them. Per the germline V gene, CDR1 is MNHEY and CDR2 is SMNVEV (reference sequence). The CDR3 DNA sequence: TGTGCCAGCAGACTTACAGGGAACTATGGCTACACCTTC. Translation gives CASRLTGNYGYTF.

Concerning this clone: This specimen includes other DNA sequences encoding the same CDR3. The V call is TRBV2, the J call TRBJ2-5, with 13 bases matching TRBD2. Germline CDR1 SNHLY, CDR2 FYNNEI. The CDR3 has 16 residues. V gave up 1 base and J gave up 2 bases; unmatched junction bases: 1. CDR3 in amino acids: CASSEGLAGGQETQYF. CDR3 DNA sequence: TGTGCCAGCAGTGAAGGACTAGCGGGGGGTCAAGAGACCCAGTACTTC.

The V and J genes are TRBV6-5 and TRBJ1-1; D call uncertain. The V gene lost 9 bases and the J gene lost 0 bases, with 5 bases spanning the gap. CDR3 length: 11 amino acids. Per germline, CDR1 MNHEY and CDR2 SVGAGI. The CDR3 DNA reads TGTGCCAGTGTCATGAACACTGAAGCTTTCTTT. It translates to CASVMNTEAFF.

This sequence joins TRBV19 and TRBJ2-1, with a weak D call TRBD1 (8 bases). Trimming stripped 11 bases from V and 6 bases from J, with 20 bases between. This CDR3 region has 14 residues. Looked up from germline, CDR1 is LNHDA and CDR2 is SQIVND (reference sequence). CDR3 in amino acids: CASRLQGGGNEQFF. The CDR3, as DNA: TGTGCCTCCCGTTTACAGGGGGGGGGCAATGAGCAGTTCTTC.

The chain employs TRBV11-2 and TRBJ2-1; D may be TRBD1 (6 bases). Germline CDR1 reads SGHAT; CDR2 reads FQNNGV. CDR3 length: 16 amino acids. The V end was cut by 0 bases, the J end by 3 bases, with 12 bases between. The CDR3 DNA reads as TGTGCCAGCAGCTTAGATCGGGCAGGGGACTACAATGAGCAGTTCTTC. It codes for CASSLDRAGDYNEQFF.

V is TRBV7-2 and J is TRBJ2-5; TRBD2 might be the D (7 bases). CDR3 length: 14 residues. The germline V gene has CDR1 SGHTA and CDR2 FQGNSA. The ends were cut back, 5 bases at V and 5 bases at J, with 15 bases in the middle. The CDR3: CASSDPRGGETQYF. The CDR3, as DNA: TGTGCCAGCAGCGACCCGAGGGGGGGCGAGACCCAGTACTTC.

The V call is TRBV5-4, the J call TRBJ2-3; possible D gene TRBD1, 6 bases. V was pared by 4 bases and J by 4 bases, with 16 bases between. This CDR3 is built from 15 residues. Germline V gene lookup returns CDR1 SGHNT and CDR2 YYREEE (reference sequence). The CDR3 is CASSPPGTRSDTQYF. CDR3 nucleotide sequence: TGTGCCAGCAGCCCCCCCGGGACACGGTCAGATACGCAGTATTTT.

Ten or more counts support this clone. This rearrangement joins TRBV7-9 to TRBJ1-2, with unresolved D. The CDR3 contains 11 residues. The germline CDR1 and CDR2 sequences are SEHNR and FQNEAQ (reference sequence). V was cut by 10 bases and J by 3 bases, with 9 bases left in between. CDR3 sequence (DNA): TGTGCCACAGGCGATTACTATGGCTACACCTTC. It yields the protein CATGDYYGYTF.

The chain joins TRBV24-1 to TRBJ2-2, with TRBD2 matching over 8 bases. CDR1 and CDR2 from the germline V gene are KGHDR and SFDVKD. The CDR3 totals 13 residues. V was clipped by 6 bases and J by 6 bases; unmatched bases: 2. CDR3 DNA: TGTGCCACCAGTCAGACTAGCGCCGGGGAGCTGTTTTTT. It encodes CATSQTSAGELFF.

The chain recombines TRBV7-9 with TRBJ2-2; a possible D gene is TRBD1 (5 bases). The CDR3 runs 16 residues. Germline V CDR1 and CDR2: SEHNR, FQNEAQ (reference sequence). V lost 5 bases, J lost 2 bases, and 15 bases lay in between. The CDR3 reads CASSGRVLSNTGELFF. The CDR3 nucleotides are TGTGCCAGCAGCGGCAGGGTATTAAGCAACACCGGGGAGCTGTTTTTT.

The DNA of the CDR3 is TGTGCAAGTCGCTGTGGGACAGGGGGCGTTAAGGAGACCCAGTACTTC. This encodes CASRCGTGGVKETQYF. The chain combines TRBV12-2 with TRBJ2-5; TRBD1, the table's D call, was not compared with the DNA. TRBV12-2 is designated a pseudogene. The CDR3 extends over 16 amino acids.

This chain links TRBV19 with TRBJ2-1, with D possibly TRBD2 on 6 matching bases. V was shortened by 7 bases and J by 2 bases, with 12 bases between the two germline ends. The CDR3 has 14 residues. CDR1 LNHDA and CDR2 SQIVND come from the germline V gene (reference sequence). The CDR3 reads CASNQGGAYNEQFF. The CDR3 bases are TGTGCCAGTAATCAGGGCGGGGCCTACAATGAGCAGTTCTTC.

The V gene is TRBV7-7, the J gene TRBJ2-7; perhaps TRBD1 as D (5 bases). There are 15 residues in the CDR3. Germline V gene lookup returns CDR1 SSHAT and CDR2 FNYEAQ (reference sequence). The V end lost 6 bases, the J end lost 3 bases, and 18 bases lay between the germline ends. CDR3 DNA sequence: TGTGCCAGCAGTCAAACCCCTGACAGCCGCTACGAGCAGTACTTC. Residues: CASSQTPDSRYEQYF.

This clone was observed a handful of times. The chain uses TRBV7-6 and TRBJ2-6; 7 nucleotides agree with TRBD2. Germline CDR1 reads SGHVS; CDR2 reads FNYEAQ. V lost 4 bases to trimming and J lost 4 bases; unmatched junction nucleotides: 4. This CDR3 contains 15 residues. The CDR3: CASSSGAGGANVLTF. CDR3 nucleotide sequence: TGTGCCAGCAGCTCGGGAGCGGGGGGGGCCAACGTCCTGACTTTC.

This chain uses TRBV19 with TRBJ1-5; TRBD1 is a possible D gene (6 bases). Per the germline V gene, CDR1 is LNHDA and CDR2 is SQIVND (reference sequence). V lost 5 bases and J 1 base, leaving 9 bases between the germline ends. CDR3 length: 14 amino acids. This chain's CDR3 is CASSSGQSNQPQHF. CDR3 nucleotides: TGTGCCAGTAGTTCTGGACAGAGCAATCAGCCCCAGCATTTT.

This chain connects TRBV2 to TRBJ1-2, with TRBD1 as a possible D gene (5 bases). Germline assignment: CDR1 SNHLY and CDR2 FYNNEI. V was cut by 2 bases and J by 8 bases, with 21 bases left in between. The CDR3 spans 16 residues. Here the CDR3 reads CASSERLGASSGGYTF. Written as DNA, the CDR3 is TGTGCCAGCAGTGAACGCTTAGGGGCCTCCTCGGGCGGCTACACCTTC.

In nucleotides, the CDR3 is TGTGCCAGCAGCCCCTGGGTAGGGGGCTCCTACAATGAGCAGTTCTTC. It encodes CASSPWVGGSYNEQFF. The J gene is TRBJ2-1, the V gene TRBV7-9, with D maybe TRBD1 (6 bases). V lost 5 bases to trimming and J lost 0 bases, with 14 bases between them. The CDR3 has 16 amino acids. Looked up from germline, CDR1 is SEHNR and CDR2 is FQNEAQ (reference sequence). The variable domain in full, completed from reference TRBV7-9 and TRBJ2-1, reads DTGVSQNPRHKITKRGQNVTFRCDPISEHNRLYWYRQTLGQGPEFLTYFQNEAQLEKSRLLSDRFSAERPKGSFSTLEIQRTEQGDSAMYLCASSPWVGGSYNEQFFGPGTRLTVL.

This chain joins TRBV7-9 and TRBJ2-5, with TRBD1 identical over 8 bases. The junction had 11 bases not matched to a gene; V was cut back by 8 bases and J by 0 bases. Germline CDR1 SEHNR, CDR2 FQNEAQ (reference sequence). This CDR3 region has 16 residues. CDR3 coding DNA: TGTGCCAGCGGTTTGGGGACAGGCTCGTACCAAGAGACCCAGTACTTC. Amino acid sequence: CASGLGTGSYQETQYF.

This chain links TRBV21-1 with TRBJ2-7; TRBD2 is the table's D call and was not checked against the DNA. TRBV21-1 is given as a pseudogene. This CDR3 contains 15 residues. CDR3 sequence (DNA): TGTGCCAGCAGCTCAGAAATAATCGGGGGTGGCGAGCAGTACGTC. As protein: CASSSEIIGGGEQYV.

This rearrangement joins TRBV19 to TRBJ2-4; TRBD1 might be the D (6 bases). Trimming shortened V by 7 bases and J by 1 base, and 17 bases separated the two germline ends. Germline V lookup: CDR1 LNHDA, CDR2 SQIVND (reference sequence). The CDR3 has 16 amino acids. This CDR3 is CASMPWGQGAKNIQYF. In DNA, the CDR3 is TGTGCCAGTATGCCTTGGGGGCAGGGGGCCAAAAACATTCAGTACTTC.